These 14 T cell receptor beta chains originate from one sample sequenced in a study of CD8 T cells in ankylosing spondylitis (dated by TCRdb to 2016 to 2017). Library creation used 5' RACE. The sequencer listed for this sample is Illumina HiSeq 2500. TCRdb trimmed the raw reads at Q25, called clones with MiXCR and kept productive beta chains. Identical CDR3 proteins give one entry, which carries the most common genes and DNA. The table for this sample lists about 130,000 distinct CDR3 sequences; approximately 6.8% of them were counted only once. The leading ten clones occupy 9.5% to 15% of the sample. Sequences were obtained from blood, either unsorted or a sorted T cell fraction (not recorded which). These receptors were taken from a male donor with ankylosing spondylitis or in good health (not recorded which).

This clonotype appeared many times. V and J are TRBV20-1 and TRBJ2-7, with 7 bases matching TRBD1. The ends lost 5 bases at V and 0 bases at J; junction bases unmatched: 1. The germline V gene encodes CDR1 DFQATT and CDR2 SNEGSKA (reference sequence). The CDR3 totals 12 residues. The DNA for the CDR3 is TGCAGTGCTGGGGACAGCTCCTACGAGCAGTACTTC. Its translation: CSAGDSSYEQYF.

This clonotype has at least ten counts. This rearrangement joins TRBV12-3 or TRBV12-4 to TRBJ1-5, with D perhaps TRBD1 (6 bases). V was cut by 5 bases and J by 5 bases, with 10 bases left in between. The CDR3 extends over 13 amino acids. The CDR3 protein is CASSPAGDQPQHF. CDR3 in DNA: TGTGCCAGCAGTCCGGCAGGGGATCAGCCCCAGCATTTT.

This clonotype has ten or more counts. V and J are TRBV5-1 and TRBJ1-1; 9 positions match TRBD1. The CDR3 consists of 14 residues. With V trimmed by 5 bases and J by 4 bases, 6 bases remained unmatched. CDR1 and CDR2 from the germline V gene are SGHRS and YFSETQ. This CDR3 reads CASRSTGGFTEAFF. DNA for the CDR3: TGCGCCAGCAGATCCACAGGGGGCTTCACTGAAGCTTTCTTT.

With regard to this clonotype: This clone may be a read error of a much larger clone one base away. The chain combines TRBV12-3 or TRBV12-4 with TRBJ2-6, with TRBD1 matching over 8 bases. This CDR3 has 19 residues. Here the CDR3 DNA reads TGTGCCTGCAGTTCTAACACCGGGACAGGCTTCTCTGGGGCCAACGTCCTGACTTTC. Translation gives CACSSNTGTGFSGANVLTF.

This clonotype occurred many times. The V gene is TRBV10-3, the J gene TRBJ2-1; 10 bases are a match to TRBD2. The CDR3 totals 14 residues. Germline V gene sequence: CDR1 ENHRY, CDR2 SYGVKD. The V segment lost 3 bases and the J segment 6 bases; nucleotides outside the gene matches: 2. This chain's CDR3 is CAISDQREGNEQFF. The CDR3 coding sequence is TGTGCCATCAGTGACCAGCGGGAGGGCAATGAGCAGTTCTTC.

This clonotype has only a few counts. The CDR3 loop reads CASSVGGQPQHF. In DNA form, the CDR3 reads TGTGCCAGCAGCGTGGGAGGGCAGCCCCAGCATTTT. The gene calls are TRBV7-9 and TRBJ1-5; unclear D gene. Germline V gene data show CDR1 as SEHNR and CDR2 as FQNEAQ (reference sequence). The CDR3 consists of 12 residues. V was pared by 5 bases and J by 7 bases, with 9 bases between.

This clonotype was recorded many times. This chain links TRBV7-2 with TRBJ2-3, with D uncertain. V was trimmed by 5 bases and J by 1 base, leaving 13 bases between them. Germline CDR1 reads SGHTA; CDR2 reads FQGNSA. The CDR3 has 15 amino acids. The CDR3 DNA reads as TGTGCCAGCAGCACAGTAAGGAGCGGCACAGATACGCAGTATTTT. This codes for CASSTVRSGTDTQYF. Full variable domain (missing parts from reference TRBV7-2 and TRBJ2-3): GAGVSQSPSNKVTEKGKDVELRCDPISGHTALYWYRQSLGQGLEFLIYFQGNSAPDKSGLPSDRFSAERTGGSVSTLTIQRTQQEDSAVYLCASSTVRSGTDTQYFGPGTRLTVL.

This clonotype has at least ten counts. The V and J genes are TRBV24-1 and TRBJ2-1; tentative D call: TRBD1 (6 bases). Germline V gene sequence: CDR1 KGHDR, CDR2 SFDVKD. Between the trimmed V and J ends, which lost 6 bases and 8 bases, there was a span of 16 bases. The CDR3 length is 14 residues. DNA of the CDR3: TGTGCCACCAGTTCCCGGACAGTACACGATGAGCAGTTCTTC. This sequence encodes CATSSRTVHDEQFF.

In this sample, this clonotype turned up many times. V and J are TRBV10-3 and TRBJ2-2; the match to TRBD1 covers 7 bases. Germline trimming cut 5 bases from V and 3 bases from J; bases unmatched to any gene: 6. The CDR3 runs to 15 residues. Germline V CDR1 and CDR2: ENHRY, SYGVKD. The CDR3 loop reads CAISQRDRDTGELFF. The CDR3, as DNA: TGTGCCATCAGTCAACGGGACAGAGACACCGGGGAGCTGTTTTTT.

The V call is TRBV9, the J call TRBJ2-5; 10 nucleotides match TRBD2. The CDR3 is 15 residues long. Losses at the gene ends were 0 bases for V and 7 bases for J; bases not matched to a gene: 6. Germline assignment: CDR1 SGDLS and CDR2 YYNGEE. CDR3 nucleotide sequence: TGTGCCAGCAGCGTAGCTGGACTAGCGGCGGGGACCCAGTACTTC. This codes for CASSVAGLAAGTQYF. Complete variable domain (other parts from reference TRBV9 and TRBJ2-5): DSGVTQTPKHLITATGQRVTLRCSPRSGDLSVYWYQQSLDQGLQFLIQYYNGEERAKGNILERFSAQQFPDLHSELNLSSLELGDSALYFCASSVAGLAAGTQYFGPGTRLLVL.

This clonotype was counted only a few times. V and J are TRBV2 and TRBJ2-2, with D tentatively TRBD1 or TRBD2 (5 bases each). Germline CDR1 reads SNHLY; CDR2 reads FYNNEI. This CDR3 comprises 13 residues. V gave up 10 bases and J gave up 4 bases, with 13 bases separating them. CDR3 protein: CANPGTTTGELFF. DNA for the CDR3: TGTGCCAACCCAGGGACCACCACCGGGGAGCTGTTTTTT. Looking up the rest from reference TRBV2 and TRBJ2-2 gives the full variable domain: EPEVTQTPSHQVTQMGQEVILRCVPISNHLYFYWYRQILGQKVEFLVSFYNNEISEKSEIFDDQFSVERPDGSNFTLKIRSTKLEDSAMYFCANPGTTTGELFFGEGSRLTVL.

This clonotype occurred many times. This chain links TRBV10-3 with TRBJ2-1; 8 nucleotides line up with TRBD2. This CDR3 comprises 16 residues. The V gene's germline CDR1 is ENHRY and CDR2 SYGVKD. J was trimmed by 2 bases and V by 2 bases; bases with no gene match: 5. CDR3 bases: TGTGCCATCAGTGAGCCACTAGCGGAGACCTACAATGAGCAGTTCTTC. As protein: CAISEPLAETYNEQFF.

This clonotype occurred many times. The V gene is TRBV29-1, the J gene TRBJ2-7; 7 bases match TRBD2. Germline CDR1 reads SQVTM; CDR2 reads ANQGSEA. This CDR3 has 13 amino acids. V lost 4 bases and J lost 0; bases outside the gene matches: 3. The CDR3 bases are TGCAGCGTTGCGCCTAGCGGCTCCTACGAGCAGTACTTC. Translation gives CSVAPSGSYEQYF.

This clonotype was counted between two and nine times. Written as DNA, the CDR3 is TGTGCCACCGTGGAGGGAAACTACAATGAGCAGTTCTTC. Translation: CATVEGNYNEQFF. This chain uses TRBV10-3 with TRBJ2-1; D is possibly TRBD2 (6 bases). V was pared by 10 bases and J by 3 bases, with 13 bases between. The CDR3 consists of 13 residues. CDR1 is ENHRY, CDR2 SYGVKD, per germline.